The rows below give T cell receptor beta chains drawn from one sample of a study of blood T cell repertoires in COVID-19. The assay was immunoSEQ multiplex PCR, and TCRdb's table has in-frame clones only and misses some. The table records around 150,000 clones, more than 70% of them present only once. Source material: peripheral blood. Receptors were obtained from a man aged 45 to 65 with active or convalescent COVID-19. Each CDR3 is given with its conserved first and last residue. The D gene is left open where the match is weak. A clone size is listed for some rows: how often the clone was seen (once, few, many), or a class if it is expanded.

D,J,size,V,DNA,CDR3
-,TRBJ2-6,-,TRBV19,TGTGCCAGTAGTATAGCCGTCCTCTCTGGGGCCAACGTCCTGACTTTC,CASSIAVLSGANVLTF
TRBD1,TRBJ1-2,-,TRBV6-5,TGTGCCAGCAGGGATCGACAGGGGGCTGACTATGGCTACACCTTC,CASRDRQGADYGYTF
-,TRBJ1-4,-,TRBV9,TGTGCCAGCAGTCGCGGGGGGGTAGCAACTAATGAAAAACTGTTTTTT,CASSRGGVATNEKLFF
-,TRBJ1-2,-,TRBV3-1/TRBV3-2,TGTGCCAGCAGCCAAGATGGCAGGGCTAACTATGGCTACACCTTC,CASSQDGRANYGYTF
-,TRBJ1-5,-,TRBV24-1,TGTGCCACCAGTGATTTGTACCCAAAGACAGCCTGGCAGCCCCAGCATTTT,CATSDLYPKTAWQPQHF
-,TRBJ2-5,-,TRBV10-3,TGTGCCATCAGTGACTCCAGACAGAAAAAAGTCCAAGAGACCCAGTACTTC,CAISDSRQKKVQETQYF
TRBD1,TRBJ1-1,-,TRBV28,TGTGCCAGCAGTTTCACCGGGACAGGGAAGGTCTGGACTGAAGCTTTCTTT,CASSFTGTGKVWTEAFF
-,TRBJ2-7,-,TRBV18,TGTGCCAGCCCCCGACGGGTATCCTACGAGCAGTACTTC,CASPRRVSYEQYF
-,TRBJ2-1,-,TRBV27,TGTGCCAGCATTCTAACGCTAGGAAGCTCCTACAATGAGCAGTTCTTC,CASILTLGSSYNEQFF
-,TRBJ2-7,-,TRBV29-1,TGCAGCGTGAGAGGTTACTACGAGCAGTACTTC,CSVRGYYEQYF
-,TRBJ2-7,-,TRBV7-2,TGTGCCAGCAGCTTAGCGGGCAGGGGTGTTAAGAACGAGCAGTACTTC,CASSLAGRGVKNEQYF
TRBD2,TRBJ2-1,-,TRBV9,TGTGCCAGCAGCTCGGGGACTAGCGGGAGTGGTGAGCAGTTCTTC,CASSSGTSGSGEQFF
TRBD2,TRBJ2-1,-,TRBV7-9,TGTGCCAGCAGCTTAGACGGGAGGGGAGACAATGAGCAGTTCTTC,CASSLDGRGDNEQFF
TRBD2,TRBJ2-1,-,TRBV27,TGTGCCAGCAGTTTTTTGGCTAGCGGGAGGGGGTACAATGAGCAGTTCTTC,CASSFLASGRGYNEQFF
TRBD1,TRBJ2-6,-,TRBV7-3,TGTGCCAGCAGCACGGACAGGGGGAACTCTGGGGCCAACGTCCTGACTTTC,CASSTDRGNSGANVLTF
TRBD1,TRBJ1-6,-,TRBV7-6,TGTGCCAGCAGCTACGGGACAGGGGCAGGGTCACCCCTCCACTTT,CASSYGTGAGSPLHF
-,TRBJ2-1,-,TRBV7-2,TGTGCCAGCAGCTTAAATAGCGGTTCAGGGTACAATGAGCAGTTCTTC,CASSLNSGSGYNEQFF
TRBD1,TRBJ2-2,once,TRBV4-1,TGCGCCAGCAGCCAACCTATAGGGGGCCCCACCGGGGAGCTGTTTTTT,CASSQPIGGPTGELFF
-,TRBJ2-2,-,TRBV19,TGTGCCAGTAGTATCCAGCGAACCGGGGAGCTGTTTTTT,CASSIQRTGELFF
-,TRBJ2-4,-,TRBV2,TGTGCCAGCACTCGGCAGGGGGGAATTCAGTACTTC,CASTRQGGIQYF
-,TRBJ2-3,-,TRBV18,TGTGCCAGCTCTCTGACGGGAGAGATAGATACGCAGTATTTT,CASSLTGEIDTQYF
TRBD1,TRBJ2-1,-,TRBV11-2,TGTGCCAGCAGCTTAGGAAGGGGGCTCTTCAATGAGCAGTTCTTC,CASSLGRGLFNEQFF
-,TRBJ1-4,-,TRBV7-8,TGTGCCAGCAGCTTAGAGTTCGCTGGTCGGGGTGAAAAACTGTTTTTT,CASSLEFAGRGEKLFF
TRBD2,TRBJ2-7,-,TRBV7-6,TGTGCCAGCAGCTTAGTGGGCCGGGGGGAGGGCCGGTCCTACGAGCAGTACTTC,CASSLVGRGEGRSYEQYF
TRBD2,TRBJ2-7,-,TRBV10-2,TGCGCCAGCAGTGAGTCAATCAGCGGGAGGGCCTACGAGCAGTACTTC,CASSESISGRAYEQYF
-,TRBJ2-3,-,TRBV3-1/TRBV3-2,TGTGCCAGCAGCCACGGTTTCACAGATACGCAGTATTTT,CASSHGFTDTQYF
TRBD1,TRBJ1-5,few,TRBV27,TGTGCCAGCAGCCCGACCTACAGGGGCGGAGGCAATCAGCCCCAGCATTTT,CASSPTYRGGGNQPQHF
-,TRBJ2-2,-,TRBV25-1,TGTGCCAGCACCAGGGCAGGGCCCGGGGAGCTGTTTTTT,CASTRAGPGELFF
-,TRBJ1-6,few,TRBV5-1,TGCGCCAGCAGGGTTAGCTCCTATAATTCACCCCTCCACTTT,CASRVSSYNSPLHF
-,TRBJ1-2,-,TRBV7-8,TGTGCCAGCAGCGCTGCAGGATCCATTAACTATGGCTACACCTTC,CASSAAGSINYGYTF
-,TRBJ2-3,-,TRBV5-1,TGCGCCAGCAGCTCCCTGGGAGCGGGCCGTAGCGGCCGTGGCACAGATACGCAGTATTTT,CASSSLGAGRSGRGTDTQYF
-,TRBJ2-7,few,TRBV24-1,TGTGCCACCAGTGACCGGACAGACTCCTACGAGCAGTACTTC,CATSDRTDSYEQYF
TRBD1,TRBJ2-1,-,TRBV7-6,TGTGCCAGCAGCTCGTCCGGGACAGGGGGGAATGAGCAGTTCTTC,CASSSSGTGGNEQFF
TRBD2,TRBJ2-3,-,TRBV18,TGTGCCAGCTCGCTGGGACTAGGTACAGATACGCAGTATTTT,CASSLGLGTDTQYF
TRBD2,TRBJ2-1,-,TRBV6-5,TGTGCCAGCAGATTAAGACTAGCGTTGAGGACTGAGCAGTTCTTC,CASRLRLALRTEQFF
TRBD1,TRBJ1-5,once,TRBV6-5,TGTGCCAGCAGTTCAGGGGGTGGTCAGCCCCAGCATTTT,CASSSGGGQPQHF
-,TRBJ2-2,-,TRBV11-1,TGTGCCAGCAGCTTAGGCAGGCCTGCGAACACCGGGGAGCTGTTTTTT,CASSLGRPANTGELFF
TRBD1,TRBJ1-1,-,TRBV24-1,TGTGCCGTCAAAACAGGGGTCAACACTGAAGCTTTCTTT,CAVKTGVNTEAFF
TRBD1,TRBJ1-2,-,TRBV6-5,TGTGCCAGCAGCCTCGGACAGGGGCGAAACTATGGCTACACCTTC,CASSLGQGRNYGYTF
-,TRBJ2-7,once,TRBV7-8,TGTGCCAGCAAAAAAGGGGGGGCTGGGTACGAGCAGTACTTC,CASKKGGAGYEQYF
TRBD1,TRBJ1-4,-,TRBV5-1,TGCGCCAGCAGCTCACAGGGGAATGAAAAACTGTTTTTT,CASSSQGNEKLFF
TRBD2,TRBJ2-3,once,TRBV11-2,TGTGCCAGCAGCTTACTAGCGGGAGCGCTAGATACGCAGTATTTT,CASSLLAGALDTQYF
-,TRBJ2-2,-,TRBV6-5,TGTGCCAGCAGTCGTCCTTACGGGGAGCTGTTTTTT,CASSRPYGELFF
TRBD1,TRBJ1-3,-,TRBV2,TGTGCCAGCAGTGAAACCCTTCTGGACAGGGACAGGAACACCATATATTTT,CASSETLLDRDRNTIYF
TRBD1,TRBJ1-1,-,TRBV5-4,TGTGCCAGCAGCTTGGGAGCACAGGGGAACGTTCACACTGAAGCTTTCTTT,CASSLGAQGNVHTEAFF
TRBD2,TRBJ2-1,-,TRBV3-1/TRBV3-2,TGTGCCAGCAGCGATCGGGCAGGGAGGGGTGAGCAGTTCTTC,CASSDRAGRGEQFF
TRBD1,TRBJ2-5,-,TRBV7-2,TGTGCCAGCAGCTCCCGGGACAGGGGGGTCGGAGAGACCCAGTACTTC,CASSSRDRGVGETQYF
-,TRBJ2-6,-,TRBV28,TGTGCCAGCAGTTTAACCCTCAGGGGCTCTAGCTCTGGGGCCAACGTCCTGACTTTC,CASSLTLRGSSSGANVLTF
TRBD2,TRBJ2-5,-,TRBV7-2,TGTGCCAGCAGCCCCCGACTAGCGGGTTACCAAGAGACCCAGTACTTC,CASSPRLAGYQETQYF
-,TRBJ2-5,-,TRBV29-1,TGCAGCGTTGTTCGTGGGGCAGGGGAGACCCAGTACTTC,CSVVRGAGETQYF
-,TRBJ1-1,-,TRBV3-1/TRBV3-2,TGTGCCAGCAGCTTCACACAGAACACTGAAGCTTTCTTT,CASSFTQNTEAFF
TRBD1,TRBJ1-5,-,TRBV5-1,TGCGCCAGCAGCACCGGACAGGGAGGTCAGCCCCAGCATTTT,CASSTGQGGQPQHF
-,TRBJ2-4,once,TRBV3-1/TRBV3-2,TGTGCCAGCAGCCAAGATGAGGGACTAGCCAAAAACATTCAGTACTTC,CASSQDEGLAKNIQYF
TRBD2,TRBJ2-1,-,TRBV24-1,TGTGCCACCGGTGGGACTAGCGGGAGGAGCAATGAGCAGTTCTTC,CATGGTSGRSNEQFF
-,TRBJ2-7,-,TRBV27,TGTGCAACCCTTATAAGGGGTTCCGAGCAGTACTTC,CATLIRGSEQYF
TRBD1,TRBJ2-7,-,TRBV29-1,TGCAGCGTCCGACAGGGGGCGTGGGAGCAGTACTTC,CSVRQGAWEQYF
-,TRBJ1-2,-,TRBV6-1,TGTGCCAGCAGTGAAACATCGGGGAAAGCTAACTATGGCTACACCTTC,CASSETSGKANYGYTF
-,TRBJ2-7,-,TRBV6-5,TGTGCCAGCAGCCCACTGGGGCGAGAGTTCTACGAGCAGTACTTC,CASSPLGREFYEQYF
-,TRBJ2-1,-,TRBV28,TGTGCCACCCGAAGCGGGCCGTCCTACAATGAGCAGTTCTTC,CATRSGPSYNEQFF
-,TRBJ1-4,once,TRBV25-1,TGTGCCAGCGCCGACAGCAACTATGAAAAACTGTTTTTT,CASADSNYEKLFF